The clone carrying this TCR beta chain was seen at least ten times. Unsorted whole blood served as the source of blood RNA, and germline DNA was extracted as well. The sample belongs to a study of tumor-infiltrating lymphocytes in primary liver carcinoma. Starting from 500 ng of total RNA, TCR beta cDNA was produced with a primer in the constant region. Investigators got TCR beta libraries out of three nested multiplex PCR rounds, done with slightly modified ARM-PCR. The first two PCR rounds used TRBV1-TRBV30 forward primers with a C-beta reverse primer, about 10 cycles each. From the multiplex PCR reads, TCRdb called clonotypes with MiXCR, one entry per CDR3 protein. The profile covers fewer than 400,000 distinct CDR3 sequences, with around three fifths appearing a single time and approximately 17% taken by the ten largest. This CDR3 is 13 amino acids long. Germline assignment: CDR1 SQVTM and CDR2 ANQGSEA. With V trimmed by 6 bases and J by 3 bases, 5 bases remained unmatched.

The chain uses TRBV29-1 and TRBJ2-7; 10 bases align to TRBD1. The specimen sequenced was peripheral blood. The receptor was derived from a young woman with primary liver carcinoma and hepatitis B virus infection. The CDR3, as DNA: TGCAGCGTCGCGTGGACAGGGGGCTACGAGCAGTACTTC. Translated, it gives CSVAWTGGYEQYF.